This T cell receptor (beta chain) was documented in a study of monozygotic twins with inflammatory bowel disease. Points from the study as a whole: IBD patients share fewer clonotypes with other people than healthy twins do, especially with disease activity.

Of note for this clonotype: Antigen unknown.

The UMIs contained a 6-nucleotide sample barcode. They were added by template switching during cDNA synthesis. Following a re-call of the 5' RACE reads, TCRdb has one entry per CDR3 protein and lacks DNA. Its listing shows about 380,000 distinct CDR3 sequences. Germline V CDR1 and CDR2: SEHNR, FQNEAQ (reference sequence). The CDR3 extends over 14 amino acids. The V and J genes are TRBV7-9 and TRBJ2-7; TCRdb lists TRBD1, though no DNA is available to test this call. Sequenced input: blood. This receptor was obtained from a human donor with ulcerative colitis or Crohn's disease, or a healthy co-twin of an affected twin (not recorded which). CDR3 sequence reads: CASSAAGPLYEQYF.